The 14 T cell receptor beta chains reported below all come from one sample, sequenced in a study of blood T cell repertoires in COVID-19 (dated by TCRdb to the early 2020s). Receptor libraries were prepared by the immunoSEQ multiplex PCR assay. Held by TCRdb, this immuneACCESS table contains in-frame sequences only and omits some clones. Under half of the omission traces to an unresolved V gene where checked; the cause of the rest is unknown. This sample lists more than 45,000 clones; about 80% were detected once. The ten largest clones represent approximately 8.9% of the sample. Source material: peripheral blood. These receptors were collected from an elderly man with COVID-19, enrolled during active disease.

The genes are TRBV5-6 and TRBJ2-7, with TRBD1 identical over 7 bases. The germline V gene has CDR1 SGHDT and CDR2 YYEEEE. The V segment lost 4 bases and the J segment 2 bases; nucleotides outside the gene matches: 9. CDR3 length: 15 residues. CDR3 amino acids: CASSPNPGTAYEQYV. The CDR3 coding sequence is TGTGCCAGCAGCCCCAACCCCGGGACAGCCTACGAGCAGTACGTC.

The V gene is TRBV10-3, the J gene TRBJ1-1; TRBD1 is a possible D gene (6 bases). CDR1 ENHRY and CDR2 SYGVKD come from the germline V gene. Trimming pared 8 bases from V and 5 bases from J, leaving 6 bases between. This CDR3 has 10 amino acids. CDR3 amino acids: CAIGQTEAFF. CDR3 coding DNA: TGTGCCATCGGACAGACTGAAGCTTTCTTT.

V gene TRBV7-2 combines with J gene TRBJ2-4; 8 nucleotides align to TRBD1. Losses at the gene ends were 7 bases for V and 1 base for J; bases not matched to a gene: 6. CDR1 is SGHTA, CDR2 FQGNSA, per germline. CDR3 size: 15 residues. The CDR3 sequence: CASNPTGGAKNIQYF. The CDR3 coding sequence is TGTGCCAGCAACCCTACAGGGGGGGCCAAAAACATTCAGTACTTC.

The chain combines TRBV9 with TRBJ1-1, with 7 bases lining up with TRBD1. The ends lost 2 bases at V and 1 base at J; junction bases unmatched: 5. CDR3 length: 15 residues. Germline V gives CDR1 SGDLS, CDR2 YYNGEE. CDR3 loop: CASSVTGQRNTEAFF. The CDR3, as DNA: TGTGCCAGCAGCGTTACGGGACAGAGGAACACTGAAGCTTTCTTT.

The chain has TRBV5-1 and TRBJ1-1; TRBD1 matches 7 bases. Germline assignment: CDR1 SGHRS and CDR2 YFSETQ. Trimming removed 4 bases from V and 1 base from J; junction bases left unmatched: 4. CDR3 length: 14 amino acids. In DNA, the CDR3 is TGCGCCAGCAGCCAGACAGGGCAGAACACTGAAGCTTTCTTT. It codes for CASSQTGQNTEAFF.

V is TRBV4-1 and J is TRBJ1-2, with D uncertain. This CDR3 is built from 16 residues. The V end was cut by 0 bases, the J end by 7 bases, with 18 bases between. CDR1 is MGHRA and CDR2 is YSYEKL in the germline V gene. CDR3 nucleotides: TGCGCCAGCAGCCAAGATTTTTCGCAGACTCAAGTTGGCTACACCTTC. Its translation: CASSQDFSQTQVGYTF.

This chain connects TRBV30 to TRBJ2-4, with 9 bases lining up with TRBD2. Per germline, CDR1 GTSNPN and CDR2 SVGIG (reference sequence). CDR3 length equals 15 residues. J lost 4 bases, V lost 5 bases, and 9 bases had no gene match. CDR3: CAWEPLAGIKNIQYF. Here the CDR3 DNA reads TGTGCCTGGGAGCCTCTAGCGGGAATTAAAAACATTCAGTACTTC.

This chain connects TRBV19 to TRBJ2-2; D is possibly TRBD2 (8 bases). CDR3 length equals 16 residues. V lost 4 bases, J lost 9 bases, and 21 bases lay in between. The germline V gene encodes CDR1 LNHDA and CDR2 SQIVND (reference sequence). The chain's CDR3 is CASSTPTGGTVRELFF. CDR3 coding DNA: TGTGCCAGTAGTACCCCCACGGGAGGGACAGTCAGGGAGCTGTTTTTT.

This clone was counted between two and nine times. The chain couples TRBV9 to TRBJ2-7, with 10 bases identical to TRBD2. The CDR3 length is 16 residues. The V gene end was trimmed by 3 bases and the J gene end by 0 bases; junction bases not matched to a gene: 6. In germline, CDR1 is SGDLS, CDR2 YYNGEE. The CDR3 is CASSGRTSGPSYEQYV. The CDR3 region has the DNA TGTGCCAGCAGCGGACGGACTAGCGGACCCTCCTACGAGCAGTACGTC.

The V gene is TRBV10-1, the J gene TRBJ2-5; TRBD1 is a possible D gene (5 bases). The V and J ends lost 0 bases and 1 base respectively, with 12 bases between them. This CDR3 contains 16 residues. Germline loops: CDR1 WNHNN, CDR2 SYGVQD (reference sequence). The CDR3 sequence is CASSESGQGSQETQYF. CDR3 sequence (DNA): TGCGCCAGCAGTGAGTCAGGGCAGGGATCCCAAGAGACCCAGTACTTC.

The chain carries TRBV19 and TRBJ2-7; TRBD2 aligns across 11 bases. The V segment lost 6 bases and the J segment 3 bases; nucleotides outside the gene matches: 10. This CDR3 has 16 residues. In germline, CDR1 is LNHDA, CDR2 SQIVND (reference sequence). The CDR3 sequence: CASSPLQTSGGYEQYF. In DNA, the CDR3 is TGTGCCAGTAGCCCCCTTCAAACTAGCGGGGGCTACGAGCAGTACTTC.

The chain joins TRBV15 to TRBJ1-5; 7 bases agree with TRBD1. Germline V CDR1 and CDR2: LNHNV, YYDKDF (reference sequence). After removal of 3 bases from V and 0 bases from J, the junction contained 11 bases not matched to a gene. This CDR3 has 18 amino acids. CDR3 region: CATSSPRQGAGSNQPQHF. The CDR3 DNA sequence: TGTGCCACCAGCAGCCCCCGACAGGGCGCAGGTAGCAATCAGCCCCAGCATTTT.

The chain recombines TRBV10-3 with TRBJ2-2; D remains ambiguous. From germline, CDR1 is ENHRY and CDR2 SYGVKD. Trimming removed 3 bases at V and 1 base at J, with 12 bases between. This CDR3 region has 16 residues. Here the CDR3 reads CAISEGSGGNTGELFF. The CDR3 region has the DNA TGTGCCATCAGTGAAGGTTCTGGCGGGAACACCGGGGAGCTGTTTTTT.

J is TRBJ1-1 and V is TRBV4-1; D is perhaps TRBD1 (6 bases). Germline V lookup: CDR1 MGHRA, CDR2 YSYEKL. Trimming left V 4 bases short and J 2 bases short, with 14 bases between. The CDR3 has 15 amino acids. Here the CDR3 reads CASSPGSGANTEAFF. For the CDR3, the DNA is TGCGCCAGCAGCCCTGGCTCAGGGGCTAACACTGAAGCTTTCTTT.